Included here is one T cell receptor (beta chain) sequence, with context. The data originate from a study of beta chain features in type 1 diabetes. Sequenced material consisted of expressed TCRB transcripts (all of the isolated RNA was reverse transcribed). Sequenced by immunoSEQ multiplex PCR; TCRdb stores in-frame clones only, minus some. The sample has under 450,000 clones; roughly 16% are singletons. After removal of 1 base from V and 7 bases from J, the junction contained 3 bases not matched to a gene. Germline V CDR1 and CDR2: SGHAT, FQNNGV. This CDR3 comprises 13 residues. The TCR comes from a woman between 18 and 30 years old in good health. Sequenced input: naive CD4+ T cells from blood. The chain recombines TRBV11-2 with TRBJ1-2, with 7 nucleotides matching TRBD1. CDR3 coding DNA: TGTGCCAGCAGCTTAGGACAGGGACGTGGCTACACCTTC. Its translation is CASSLGQGRGYTF.